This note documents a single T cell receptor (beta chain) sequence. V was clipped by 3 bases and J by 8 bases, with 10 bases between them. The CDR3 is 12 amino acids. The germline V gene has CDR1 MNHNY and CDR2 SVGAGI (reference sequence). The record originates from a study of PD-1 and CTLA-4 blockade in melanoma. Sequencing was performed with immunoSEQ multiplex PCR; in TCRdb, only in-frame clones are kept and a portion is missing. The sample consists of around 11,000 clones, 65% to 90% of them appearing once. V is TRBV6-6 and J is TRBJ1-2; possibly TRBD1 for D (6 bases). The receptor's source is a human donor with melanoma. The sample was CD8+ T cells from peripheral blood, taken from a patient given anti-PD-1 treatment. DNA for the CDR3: TGTGCCAGCAGTTATGAGGGGGGAGGCTACACCTTC. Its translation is CASSYEGGGYTF.